This TCR beta chain was identified during a study of shared clonotypes between healthy human individuals. Generated by immunoSEQ multiplex PCR, the TCRdb table keeps only in-frame clones and is missing some. The sample lists about 750,000 clones, almost 95% seen once, with 20% to 30% in the top ten. Naive CD8 cells lacked CD45RO, underwent positive selection for CCR7 and left out terminally differentiated effector memory CD45RA+ cells. Deletions cut 3 bases from V and 5 bases from J, with 10 bases between. The CDR3 covers 14 residues. Germline lookup yields CDR1 KGHSH and CDR2 LQKENI. The rearrangement joins TRBV18 to TRBJ2-2; D is perhaps TRBD2 (5 bases). The sequence derives from a man younger than 45 in good health. Sample: naive CD8+ T cells sorted from blood. CDR3 region: CASSPTRGTGELFF. CDR3 in DNA: TGTGCCAGCTCACCGACCCGCGGGACCGGGGAGCTGTTTTTT.